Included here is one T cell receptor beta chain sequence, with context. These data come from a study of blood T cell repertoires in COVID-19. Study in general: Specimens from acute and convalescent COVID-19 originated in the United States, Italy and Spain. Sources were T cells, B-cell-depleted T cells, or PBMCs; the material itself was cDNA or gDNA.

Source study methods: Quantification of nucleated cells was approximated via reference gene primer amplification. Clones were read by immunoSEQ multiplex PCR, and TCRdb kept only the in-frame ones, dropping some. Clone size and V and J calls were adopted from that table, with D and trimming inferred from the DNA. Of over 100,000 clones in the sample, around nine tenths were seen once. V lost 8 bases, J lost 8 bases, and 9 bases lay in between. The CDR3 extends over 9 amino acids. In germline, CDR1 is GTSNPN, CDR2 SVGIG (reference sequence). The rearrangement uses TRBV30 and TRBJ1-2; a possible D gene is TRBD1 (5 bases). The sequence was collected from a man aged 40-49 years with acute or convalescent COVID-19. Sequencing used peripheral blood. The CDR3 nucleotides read TGTGCCGGACACGAGGGCTACACCTTC. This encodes CAGHEGYTF. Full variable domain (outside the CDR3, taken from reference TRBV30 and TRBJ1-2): SQTIHQWPATLVQPVGSPLSLECTVEGTSNPNLYWYRQAAGRGLQLLFYSVGIGQISSEVPQNLSASRPQDRQFILSSKKLLLSDSGFYLCAGHEGYTFGSGTRLTVV.